The rows below give T cell receptor beta chains drawn from one sample of a study of T cells in narcolepsy. This table comes from immunoSEQ multiplex PCR, and its TCRdb copy is limited to in-frame clones, with some not included. The sample contains roughly 30,000 clones, 75% to 85% of which appear only once. What was sequenced was memory (CD45RA-) CD4+ T cells from blood. Receptors were obtained from a human donor in good health. The CDR3 runs from the conserved cysteine through the conserved F or W. Fields, in order: clone size, J gene, D gene, V gene, CDR3 length, CDR3 protein, CDR3 DNA. D genes are given only for firm matches. The size entry is marked missing in some rows and otherwise reads once, few, many or a size class.

>few|TRBJ1-6|TRBD1|TRBV18|14
CATREGTGYSPLHF
TGTGCCACACGAGAGGGGACAGGTTACTCACCCCTCCACTTT
>once|TRBJ1-5|.|TRBV7-8|14
CASSLKNPDQPQHF
TGTGCCAGCAGCTTAAAAAACCCTGATCAGCCCCAGCATTTT
>.|TRBJ2-1|TRBD2|TRBV7-2|18
CASSLEGPTSGGRGEQFF
TGTGCCAGCAGCTTAGAAGGGCCGACTAGCGGGGGGAGAGGTGAGCAGTTCTTC
>.|TRBJ2-1|TRBD1|TRBV29-1|16
CSAISTGDYWSSEQFF
TGCAGCGCTATTTCAACAGGGGATTATTGGTCTAGTGAGCAGTTCTTC
>.|TRBJ2-3|.|TRBV11-2|13
CASSLPATDTQYF
TGTGCCAGCAGCTTACCAGCCACAGATACGCAGTATTTT
>.|TRBJ2-1|.|TRBV5-6|11
CASSSRQEQFF
TGTGCCAGCAGCTCGAGGCAGGAGCAGTTCTTC
>.|TRBJ2-3|TRBD2|TRBV27|17
CASSPGLGRDSTDTQYF
TGTGCCAGCAGTCCAGGACTAGGCAGGGATAGCACAGATACGCAGTATTTT
>.|TRBJ1-6|.|TRBV4-3|16
CASSHSGLSLNSPLHF
TGCGCCAGCAGCCACTCAGGACTTTCCCTAAATTCACCCCTCCACTTT
>few|TRBJ1-1|.|TRBV28|12
CASSSLGAEAFF
TGTGCCAGCAGTTCCCTTGGGGCTGAAGCTTTCTTT
>.|TRBJ1-2|TRBD1|TRBV6-1|15
CASSDGDRGVVGYTF
TGTGCCAGCAGTGATGGGGACAGGGGAGTTGTTGGCTACACCTTC
>.|TRBJ1-5|TRBD1|TRBV6-6|14
CASSRGQRNQPQHF
TGTGCCAGCAGCCGGGGACAGAGGAATCAGCCCCAGCATTTT
>.|TRBJ2-2|.|TRBV7-3|16
CASSSTTGGYGGELFF
TGTGCCAGCAGCTCCACCACAGGAGGGTATGGCGGGGAGCTGTTTTTT
>.|TRBJ1-1|TRBD1|TRBV7-9|14
CASNGQGGVTEAFF
TGTGCCAGCAACGGACAGGGCGGCGTCACTGAAGCTTTCTTT
>once|TRBJ2-7|.|TRBV30|14
CAWSVTRRRYEQYF
TGTGCCTGGAGTGTGACCCGGAGACGGTACGAGCAGTACTTC
>.|TRBJ2-1|.|TRBV19|14
CASSIGRRNNEQFF
TGTGCCAGTAGTATAGGGAGGAGGAACAATGAGCAGTTCTTC
>.|TRBJ2-1|TRBD2|TRBV5-4|15
CASSDPSGGANEQFF
TGTGCCAGCAGCGACCCTAGCGGGGGGGCCAATGAGCAGTTCTTC
>once|TRBJ1-1|.|TRBV5-4|13
CASSFGVGTEAFF
TGTGCCAGCAGCTTCGGGGTGGGGACTGAAGCTTTCTTT
>.|TRBJ2-3|TRBD2|TRBV7-8|18
CASSLALLAGGQTDTQYF
TGTGCCAGCAGCTTAGCGTTACTAGCGGGGGGGCAGACAGATACGCAGTATTTT
>.|TRBJ2-1|TRBD1|TRBV5-8|15
CASSRRGTGGNEQFF
TGTGCCAGCAGCCGGCGGGGGACAGGGGGCAATGAGCAGTTCTTC
>.|TRBJ1-2|TRBD1|TRBV11-2|16
CASSPLPGQGHYGYTF
TGTGCCAGCAGCCCTCTCCCCGGACAGGGACACTATGGCTACACCTTC
>.|TRBJ2-7|.|TRBV5-1|15
CASSIRAGYLGEQYF
TGCGCCAGCAGCATTCGGGCGGGGTACCTCGGCGAGCAGTACTTC
>.|TRBJ2-7|TRBD1|TRBV6-1|14
CASSTNRGPYEQYF
TGTGCCAGCAGTACCAACAGGGGGCCCTACGAGCAGTACTTC
>.|TRBJ1-1|.|TRBV19|15
CASSIASGINTEAFF
TGTGCCAGTAGTATAGCCTCGGGGATTAACACTGAAGCTTTCTTT
>.|TRBJ2-1|.|TRBV6-4|14
CASRGTDAYNEQFF
TGTGCCAGCAGAGGAACGGACGCCTACAATGAGCAGTTCTTC
>.|TRBJ1-2|TRBD1|TRBV28|13
CASGIPGQGRFTF
TGTGCCAGCGGAATACCGGGACAGGGTAGATTTACCTTC